Below are 11 T cell receptor beta chains sequenced from a single sample in a study of blood T cell repertoires in COVID-19. Some clones are missing from TCRdb's copy, which holds only in-frame ones; the method was immunoSEQ multiplex PCR. The sample includes tens of thousands of clones, about four fifths of them seen just once. Sequencing used peripheral blood. These receptors all come from an elderly man with COVID-19, enrolled during active disease.

This chain connects TRBV3-1 (or the pseudogene TRBV3-2) to TRBJ2-6; the match to TRBD1 covers 9 bases. V lost 5 bases to trimming and J lost 17 bases; unmatched junction nucleotides: 13. The V gene's germline CDR1 is LGHDT and CDR2 YNNKEL (reference sequence). The length of the CDR3 is 14 residues. The CDR3 region has the DNA TGTGCCAGCAGCGCGATAGGACAGGGGACACAGTTGACTTTC. It specifies CASSAIGQGTQLTF.

The gene calls are TRBV29-1 and TRBJ1-2, with TRBD1 identical over 8 bases. The CDR3 totals 12 residues. Unmatched junction bases numbered 2, after V lost 5 bases and J lost 3 bases. Looked up from germline, CDR1 is SQVTM and CDR2 is ANQGSEA. CDR3 in DNA: TGCAGCGTTCCGACAGGGGACTATGGCTACACCTTC. It translates to CSVPTGDYGYTF.

Here the CDR3 DNA reads TGTGCCAGCAGCTTAGGGCTGGGGACAGGAGGCTACGAGCAGTACTTC. Translation: CASSLGLGTGGYEQYF. The V gene is TRBV13, the J gene TRBJ2-7, with 8 bases identical to TRBD1. The V and J ends lost 0 bases and 3 bases, in that order; junction bases with no gene match: 7. Germline V lookup: CDR1 PRHDT, CDR2 FYEKMQ (reference sequence). The length of the CDR3 is 16 residues.

The chain couples TRBV28 to TRBJ1-6, with 7 bases identical to TRBD1. Trimming at V came to 5 bases and at J to 19 bases, leaving 11 bases not matched to a gene. This CDR3 region has 12 residues. The germline gives CDR1 MDHEN, CDR2 SYDVKM. CDR3 amino acids: CASSLARGYRHF. In DNA form, the CDR3 reads TGTGCCAGCAGTCTCGCCAGGGGGTATCGACACTTT.

The chain couples TRBV6-4 to TRBJ2-1, with 8 positions matching TRBD2. There are 15 residues in the CDR3. The germline V gene has CDR1 MRHNA and CDR2 SNTAGT. The trim removed 5 bases at V and 4 bases at J, leaving 7 bases unmatched. The DNA for the CDR3 is TGTGCCAGCAGTCCCCGACTAGCGAGGTACAATGAGCAGTTCTTC. Amino acid sequence: CASSPRLARYNEQFF.

V is TRBV30 and J is TRBJ1-3, with no clear D. This CDR3 contains 16 residues. The V gene's germline CDR1 is GTSNPN and CDR2 SVGIG (reference sequence). V shed 2 bases and J shed 0 bases, with 14 bases lying between them. CDR3 DNA sequence: TGTGCCTGGAGTTTTGCAGATCCAAACTCTGGAAACACCATATATTTT. Protein: CAWSFADPNSGNTIYF. Full variable domain (outside the CDR3, taken from reference TRBV30 and TRBJ1-3): SQTIHQWPATLVQPVGSPLSLECTVEGTSNPNLYWYRQAAGRGLQLLFYSVGIGQISSEVPQNLSASRPQDRQFILSSKKLLLSDSGFYLCAWSFADPNSGNTIYFGEGSWLTVV.

This clone was found once. The chain recombines TRBV7-9 with TRBJ1-1, with D uncertain. CDR1 SEHNR and CDR2 FQNEAQ come from the germline V gene (reference sequence). This CDR3 contains 11 residues. Trimming took off 3 bases at V and 7 bases at J, with 6 bases between the two ends. CDR3 DNA: TGTGCCAGCAGCTTGGCCCTTGAAGCTTTCTTT. Protein product: CASSLALEAFF.

The J gene is TRBJ2-2, the V gene TRBV28; possible D gene TRBD2, 5 bases. The V gene lost 1 base and the J gene lost 5 bases, with 20 bases spanning the gap. The CDR3 is 18 residues long. Germline assignment: CDR1 MDHEN and CDR2 SYDVKM. This CDR3 is CASSLSRSRTHRTGELFF. CDR3 coding DNA: TGTGCCAGCAGTTTATCTCGTTCGAGGACTCACCGGACCGGGGAGCTGTTTTTT.

This chain uses TRBV5-1 with TRBJ1-1; D ambiguous. Looked up from germline, CDR1 is SGHRS and CDR2 is YFSETQ. The germline V and J ends were trimmed by 0 bases and 0 bases, with 6 bases remaining between them. The CDR3 consists of 14 residues. This CDR3 reads CASSLDSLNTEAFF. In DNA form, the CDR3 reads TGCGCCAGCAGCTTGGACAGCTTGAACACTGAAGCTTTCTTT.

This clone was seen a handful of times. This chain joins TRBV9 and TRBJ2-1; 10 nucleotides match TRBD2. CDR3 length: 16 residues. After removal of 0 bases from V and 7 bases from J, the junction contained 7 bases not matched to a gene. Germline values: CDR1 SGDLS, CDR2 YYNGEE. The CDR3 protein is CASSVDGSGRRNEQFF. CDR3 sequence (DNA): TGTGCCAGCAGCGTAGATGGTAGCGGGAGGAGGAATGAGCAGTTCTTC.

The chain links TRBV10-3 to TRBJ2-5; weak D call: TRBD2 (6 bases). The CDR3 runs 20 residues. Between the trimmed V and J ends, which lost 4 bases and 0 bases, there was a span of 27 bases. Germline CDR1 ENHRY, CDR2 SYGVKD. As DNA, the CDR3 is TGTGCCATCAGTGGACGTGCGACAGCCGGGAGCGAAACTTACCAAGAGACCCAGTACTTC. Its protein product is CAISGRATAGSETYQETQYF.